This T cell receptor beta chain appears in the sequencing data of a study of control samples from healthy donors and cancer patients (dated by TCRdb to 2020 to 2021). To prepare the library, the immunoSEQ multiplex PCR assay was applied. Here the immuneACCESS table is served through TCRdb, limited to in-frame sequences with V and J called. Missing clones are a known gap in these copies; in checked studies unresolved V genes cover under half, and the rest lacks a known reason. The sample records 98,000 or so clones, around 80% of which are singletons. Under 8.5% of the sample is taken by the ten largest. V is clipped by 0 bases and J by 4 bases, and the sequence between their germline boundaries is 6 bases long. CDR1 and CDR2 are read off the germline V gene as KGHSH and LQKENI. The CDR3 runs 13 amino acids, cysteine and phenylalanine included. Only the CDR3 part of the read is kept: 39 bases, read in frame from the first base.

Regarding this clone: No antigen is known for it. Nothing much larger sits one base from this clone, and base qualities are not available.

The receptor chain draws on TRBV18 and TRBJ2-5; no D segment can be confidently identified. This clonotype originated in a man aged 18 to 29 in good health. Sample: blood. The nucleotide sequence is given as TGTGCCAGCTCACCACCCTTAGGAGAGACCCAGTACTTC. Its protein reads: CASSPPLGETQYF.